This T cell receptor (beta chain) is drawn from a study of T cell repertoires in cytomegalovirus infection. Study outcomes and limitations: HLA-C-restricted CMV clonotypes gave the most frequent clonotype in two of eight donors. Identification of carriers of CMV plus the relevant HLA was performed using cumulative public TCR beta family frequency.

The V gene's germline CDR1 is MNHNY and CDR2 SVGAGI (reference sequence). The CDR3 spans 15 residues. Between the trimmed V and J ends, which lost 11 bases and 2 bases, there was a span of 20 bases. In TCRdb, the reads were re-called with MiXCR into one record per CDR3 protein. The sample holds about 830,000 distinct CDR3 sequences, approximately 29% seen once. As to this clonotype: Its target is not known.

This receptor was taken from a human donor in good health (CMV status not recorded). Some clones in this sample may be carry-over from other donors' samples. The sequenced sample was cultured CD8+ T cells from PBMCs, obtained from culture after CMV antigen stimulation. V usage is TRBV6-6 and J usage is TRBJ2-3; maybe TRBD2 (5 bases). The CDR3 nucleotides read TGTGCCGCCAAAGAGGGTCCTTTTAACACAGATACGCAGTATTTT. This encodes CAAKEGPFNTDTQYF.